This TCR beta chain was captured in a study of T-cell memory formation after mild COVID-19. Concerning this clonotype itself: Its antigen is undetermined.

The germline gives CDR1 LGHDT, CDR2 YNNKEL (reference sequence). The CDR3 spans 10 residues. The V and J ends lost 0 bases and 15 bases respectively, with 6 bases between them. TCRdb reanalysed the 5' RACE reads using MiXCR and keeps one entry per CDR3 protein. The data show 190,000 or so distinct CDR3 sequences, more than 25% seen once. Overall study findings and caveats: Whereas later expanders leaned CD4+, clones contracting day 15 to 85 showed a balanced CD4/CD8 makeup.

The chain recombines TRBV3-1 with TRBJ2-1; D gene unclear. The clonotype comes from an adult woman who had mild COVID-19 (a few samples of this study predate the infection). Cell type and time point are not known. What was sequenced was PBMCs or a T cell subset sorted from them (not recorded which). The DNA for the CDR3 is TGTGCCAGCAGCCAAGATTCACTGTTCTTC. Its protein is CASSQDSLFF.